A single TCR beta chain is shown here with its context. In the original analysis: Reference gene primers were amplified, and this amplification served to estimate nucleated cell counts. TCRdb's table, derived via immunoSEQ multiplex PCR, lists solely in-frame clones and lacks some. V and J calls and clone size are those listed in that table; D and trimming were worked out from the DNA. This sample carries 250,000 to 350,000 clones, roughly 89% of them seen once, and the ten largest clones take around 3%. The sample comes from a study of blood T cell repertoires in COVID-19. Study-level information: Acute and convalescent COVID-19 samples came from the United States, Italy and Spain. From T cells, B-cell-depleted T cells, or PBMCs came the material, which was cDNA or gDNA.

The CDR3 spans 14 residues. CDR1 SGHAT and CDR2 FQNNGV come from the germline V gene. Trimming removed 3 bases from V and 5 bases from J, with 10 bases in between. This clonotype was obtained from a woman in her 30s with active or convalescent COVID-19. The specimen sequenced was peripheral blood. The J gene is TRBJ2-2, the V gene TRBV11-2; D remains unclear. DNA of the CDR3: TGTGCCAGCAGCTTGAATCTCGGGACCGGGGAGCTGTTTTTT. Translation: CASSLNLGTGELFF.